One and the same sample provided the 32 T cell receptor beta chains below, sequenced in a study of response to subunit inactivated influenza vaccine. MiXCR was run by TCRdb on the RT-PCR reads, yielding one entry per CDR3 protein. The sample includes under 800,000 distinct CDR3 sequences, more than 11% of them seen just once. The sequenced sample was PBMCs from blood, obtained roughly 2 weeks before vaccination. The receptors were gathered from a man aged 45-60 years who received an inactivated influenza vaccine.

CDR3 bases: TGCAGTGCTATGGGACTAGCGGGGAAATACTCCTACAATGAGCAGTTCTTC. It is translated as CSAMGLAGKYSYNEQFF. The chain links TRBV20-1 to TRBJ2-1, with 13 bases aligning to TRBD2. The length of the CDR3 is 17 residues. Germline V gene data show CDR1 as DFQATT and CDR2 as SNEGSKA (reference sequence). Germline trimming cut 4 bases from V and 0 bases from J; bases unmatched to any gene: 6.

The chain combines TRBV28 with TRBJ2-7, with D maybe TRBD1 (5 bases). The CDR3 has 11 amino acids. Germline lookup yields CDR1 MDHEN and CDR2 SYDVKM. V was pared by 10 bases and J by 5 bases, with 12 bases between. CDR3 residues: CATQGLDEQYF. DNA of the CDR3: TGTGCCACCCAGGGTCTCGACGAGCAGTACTTC.

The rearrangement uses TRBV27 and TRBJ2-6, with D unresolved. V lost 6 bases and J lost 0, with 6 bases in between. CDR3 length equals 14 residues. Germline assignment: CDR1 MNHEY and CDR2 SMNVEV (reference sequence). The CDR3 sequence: CASRQVSGANVLTF. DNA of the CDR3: TGTGCCAGCAGGCAGGTCTCTGGGGCCAACGTCCTGACTTTC.

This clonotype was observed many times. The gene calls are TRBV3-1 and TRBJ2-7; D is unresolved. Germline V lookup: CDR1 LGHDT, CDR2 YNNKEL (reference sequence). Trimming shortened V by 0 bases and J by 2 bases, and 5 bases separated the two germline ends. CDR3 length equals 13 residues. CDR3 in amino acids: CASSQDSPYEQYF. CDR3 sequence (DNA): TGTGCCAGCAGCCAAGACAGCCCCTACGAGCAGTACTTC.

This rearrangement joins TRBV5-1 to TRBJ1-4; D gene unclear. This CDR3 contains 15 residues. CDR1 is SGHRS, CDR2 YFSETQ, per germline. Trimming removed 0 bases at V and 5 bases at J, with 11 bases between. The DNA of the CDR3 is TGCGCCAGCAGCTTGGTCCAGTTCCAGAATGAAAAACTGTTTTTT. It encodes CASSLVQFQNEKLFF.

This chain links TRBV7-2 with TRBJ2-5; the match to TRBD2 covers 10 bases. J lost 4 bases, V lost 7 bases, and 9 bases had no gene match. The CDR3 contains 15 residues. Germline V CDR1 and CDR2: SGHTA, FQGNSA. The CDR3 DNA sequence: TGTGCCAGCAACCGAGCGGGAGGGCCTGGAGAGACCCAGTACTTC. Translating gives CASNRAGGPGETQYF.

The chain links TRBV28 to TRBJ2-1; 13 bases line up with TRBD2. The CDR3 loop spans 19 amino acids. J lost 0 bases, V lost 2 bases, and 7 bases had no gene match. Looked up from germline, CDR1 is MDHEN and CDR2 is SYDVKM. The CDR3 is CASSLPGTSGTISYNEQFF. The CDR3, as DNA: TGTGCCAGCAGTTTACCCGGGACTAGCGGGACGATCTCCTACAATGAGCAGTTCTTC.

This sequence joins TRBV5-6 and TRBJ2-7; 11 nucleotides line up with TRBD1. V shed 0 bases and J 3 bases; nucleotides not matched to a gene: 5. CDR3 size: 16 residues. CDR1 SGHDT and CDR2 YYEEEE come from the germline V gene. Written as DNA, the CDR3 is TGTGCCAGCAGCTTGGGGACAGGGGGCGAGATCTACGAGCAGTACTTC. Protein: CASSLGTGGEIYEQYF.

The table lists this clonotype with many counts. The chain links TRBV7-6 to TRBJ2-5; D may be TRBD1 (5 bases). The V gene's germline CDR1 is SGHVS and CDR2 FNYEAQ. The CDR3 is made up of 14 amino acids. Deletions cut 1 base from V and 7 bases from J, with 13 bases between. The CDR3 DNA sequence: TGTGCCAGCAGCTTAGGGGGCGTTCAGGGGACCCAGTACTTC. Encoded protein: CASSLGGVQGTQYF.

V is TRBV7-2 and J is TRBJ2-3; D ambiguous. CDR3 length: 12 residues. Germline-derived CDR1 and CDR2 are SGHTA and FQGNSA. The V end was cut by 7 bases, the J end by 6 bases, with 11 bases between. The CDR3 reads CASNHGRDTQYF. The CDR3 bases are TGTGCCAGCAACCATGGTAGGGATACGCAGTATTTT.

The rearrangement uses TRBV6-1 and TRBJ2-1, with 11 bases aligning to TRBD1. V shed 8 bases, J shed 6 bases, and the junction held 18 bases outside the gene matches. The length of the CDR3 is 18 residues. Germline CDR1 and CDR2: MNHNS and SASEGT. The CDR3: CASGPGQGGVFMINEQFF. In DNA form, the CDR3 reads TGTGCCAGCGGCCCGGGACAGGGGGGTGTTTTTATGATCAATGAGCAGTTCTTC.

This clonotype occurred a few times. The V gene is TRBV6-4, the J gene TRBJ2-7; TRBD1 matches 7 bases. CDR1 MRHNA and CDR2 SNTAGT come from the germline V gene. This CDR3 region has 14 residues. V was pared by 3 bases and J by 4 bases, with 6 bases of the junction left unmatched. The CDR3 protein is CASSEGTESYEQYF. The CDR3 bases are TGTGCCAGCAGTGAGGGGACAGAGAGTTACGAGCAGTACTTC.

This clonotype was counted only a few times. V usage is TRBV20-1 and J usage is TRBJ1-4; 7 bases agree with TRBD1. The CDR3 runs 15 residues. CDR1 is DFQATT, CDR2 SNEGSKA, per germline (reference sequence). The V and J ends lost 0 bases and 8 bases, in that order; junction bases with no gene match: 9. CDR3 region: CSARDRRGLREKLFF. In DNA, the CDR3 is TGCAGTGCTAGAGATCGAAGGGGGCTGAGAGAAAAACTGTTTTTT.

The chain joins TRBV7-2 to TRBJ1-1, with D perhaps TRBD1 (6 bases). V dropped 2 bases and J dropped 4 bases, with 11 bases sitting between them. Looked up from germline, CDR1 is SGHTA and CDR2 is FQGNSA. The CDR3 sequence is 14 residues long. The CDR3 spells CASSLFTGSTEAFF. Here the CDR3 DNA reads TGTGCCAGCAGCTTATTTACAGGGAGCACTGAAGCTTTCTTT.

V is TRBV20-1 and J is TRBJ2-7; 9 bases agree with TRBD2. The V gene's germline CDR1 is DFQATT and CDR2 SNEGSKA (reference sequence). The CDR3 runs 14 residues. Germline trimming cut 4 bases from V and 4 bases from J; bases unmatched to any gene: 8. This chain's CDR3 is CSATSSGKSYEQYF. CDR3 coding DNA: TGCAGTGCTACTTCTAGCGGGAAGAGTTACGAGCAGTACTTC.

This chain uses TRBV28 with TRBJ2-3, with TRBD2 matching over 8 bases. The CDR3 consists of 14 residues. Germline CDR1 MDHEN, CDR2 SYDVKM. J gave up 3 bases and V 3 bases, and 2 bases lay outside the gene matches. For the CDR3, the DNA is TGTGCCAGCAGTTTCCAGCGGGGGACAGATACGCAGTATTTT. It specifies CASSFQRGTDTQYF. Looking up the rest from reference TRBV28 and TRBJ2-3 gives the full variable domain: DVKVTQSSRYLVKRTGEKVFLECVQDMDHENMFWYRQDPGLGLRLIYFSYDVKMKEKGDIPEGYSVSREKKERFSLILESASTNQTSMYLCASSFQRGTDTQYFGPGTRLTVL.

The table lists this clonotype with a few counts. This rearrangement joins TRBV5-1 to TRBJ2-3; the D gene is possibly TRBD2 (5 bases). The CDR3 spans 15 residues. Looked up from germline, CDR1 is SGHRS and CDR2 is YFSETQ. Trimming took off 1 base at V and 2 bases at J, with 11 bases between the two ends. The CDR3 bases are TGCGCCAGCAGCTTGATTAGCGCATACACAGATACGCAGTATTTT. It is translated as CASSLISAYTDTQYF.

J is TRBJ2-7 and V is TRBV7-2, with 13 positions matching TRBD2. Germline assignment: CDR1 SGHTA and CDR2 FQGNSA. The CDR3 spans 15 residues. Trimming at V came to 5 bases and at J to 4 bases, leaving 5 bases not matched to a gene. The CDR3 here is CASSERLAGGYEQYF. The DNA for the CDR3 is TGTGCCAGCAGCGAAAGACTAGCGGGAGGATACGAGCAGTACTTC. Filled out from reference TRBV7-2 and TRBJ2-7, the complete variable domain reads GAGVSQSPSNKVTEKGKDVELRCDPISGHTALYWYRQSLGQGLEFLIYFQGNSAPDKSGLPSDRFSAERTGGSVSTLTIQRTQQEDSAVYLCASSERLAGGYEQYFGPGTRLTVT.

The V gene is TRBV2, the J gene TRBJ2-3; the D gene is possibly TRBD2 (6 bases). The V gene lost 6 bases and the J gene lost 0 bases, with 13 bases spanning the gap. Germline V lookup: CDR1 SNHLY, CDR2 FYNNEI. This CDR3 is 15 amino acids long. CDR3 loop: CASSGSPVSTDTQYF. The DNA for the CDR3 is TGTGCCAGCAGCGGGAGTCCTGTCAGCACAGATACGCAGTATTTT. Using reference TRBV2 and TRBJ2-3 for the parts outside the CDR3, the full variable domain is EPEVTQTPSHQVTQMGQEVILRCVPISNHLYFYWYRQILGQKVEFLVSFYNNEISEKSEIFDDQFSVERPDGSNFTLKIRSTKLEDSAMYFCASSGSPVSTDTQYFGPGTRLTVL.

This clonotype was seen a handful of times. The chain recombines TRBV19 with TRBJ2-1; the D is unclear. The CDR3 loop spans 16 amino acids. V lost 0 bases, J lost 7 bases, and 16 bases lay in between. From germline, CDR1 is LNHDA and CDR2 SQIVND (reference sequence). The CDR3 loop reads CASSIDSWVPGNEQFF. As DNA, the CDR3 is TGTGCCAGTAGTATAGATAGCTGGGTACCCGGGAATGAGCAGTTCTTC. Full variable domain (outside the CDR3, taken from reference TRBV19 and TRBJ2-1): DGGITQSPKYLFRKEGQNVTLSCEQNLNHDAMYWYRQDPGQGLRLIYYSQIVNDFQKGDIAEGYSVSREKKESFPLTVTSAQKNPTAFYLCASSIDSWVPGNEQFFGPGTRLTVL.

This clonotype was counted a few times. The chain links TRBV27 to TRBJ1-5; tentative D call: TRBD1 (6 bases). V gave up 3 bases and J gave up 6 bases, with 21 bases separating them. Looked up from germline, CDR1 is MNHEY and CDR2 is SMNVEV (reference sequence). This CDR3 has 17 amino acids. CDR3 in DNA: TGTGCCAGCAGTTTCAGACTAACAGGGAACAACCTTCAGCCCCAGCATTTT. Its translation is CASSFRLTGNNLQPQHF.

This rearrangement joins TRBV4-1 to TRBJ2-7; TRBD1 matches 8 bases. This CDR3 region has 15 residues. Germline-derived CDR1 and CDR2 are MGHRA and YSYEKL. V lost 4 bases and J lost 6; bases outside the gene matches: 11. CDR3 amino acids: CASSRDDRGLREQYF. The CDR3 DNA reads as TGCGCCAGCAGCCGAGACGACAGGGGTCTTCGCGAGCAGTACTTC.

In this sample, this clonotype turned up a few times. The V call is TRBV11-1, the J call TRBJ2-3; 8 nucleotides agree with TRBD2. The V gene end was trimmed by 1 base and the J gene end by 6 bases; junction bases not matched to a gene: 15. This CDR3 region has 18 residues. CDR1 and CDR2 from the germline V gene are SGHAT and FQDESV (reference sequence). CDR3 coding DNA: TGTGCCAGCAGCTTAGTCACGTTTGTAGCGGGGCGGAGGGATACGCAGTATTTT. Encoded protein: CASSLVTFVAGRRDTQYF.

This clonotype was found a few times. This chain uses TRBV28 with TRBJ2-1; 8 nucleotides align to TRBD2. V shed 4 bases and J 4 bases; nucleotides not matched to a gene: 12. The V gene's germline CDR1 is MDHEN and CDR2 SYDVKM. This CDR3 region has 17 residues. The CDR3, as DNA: TGTGCCAGCAGTTCGCTCGGGGGTAGCGGGACGTACAATGAGCAGTTCTTC. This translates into CASSSLGGSGTYNEQFF.

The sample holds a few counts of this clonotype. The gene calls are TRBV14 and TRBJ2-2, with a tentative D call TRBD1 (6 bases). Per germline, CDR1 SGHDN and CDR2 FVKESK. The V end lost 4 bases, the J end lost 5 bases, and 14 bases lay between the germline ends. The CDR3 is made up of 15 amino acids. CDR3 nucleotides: TGTGCCAGCAGCCCCCGAGCAGGGGATACCGGGGAGCTGTTTTTT. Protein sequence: CASSPRAGDTGELFF.

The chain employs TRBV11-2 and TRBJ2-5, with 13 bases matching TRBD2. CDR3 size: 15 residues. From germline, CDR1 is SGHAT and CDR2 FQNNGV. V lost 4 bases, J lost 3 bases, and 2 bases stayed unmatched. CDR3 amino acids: CASSYGLAGEETQYF. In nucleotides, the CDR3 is TGTGCCAGCAGCTATGGACTAGCGGGGGAAGAGACCCAGTACTTC.

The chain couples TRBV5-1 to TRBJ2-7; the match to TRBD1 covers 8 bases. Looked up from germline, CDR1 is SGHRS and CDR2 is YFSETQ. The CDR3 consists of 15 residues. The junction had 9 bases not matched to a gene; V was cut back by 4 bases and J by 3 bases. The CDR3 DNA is TGCGCCAGCAGCCTAGACACAGGGGGAAACTACGAGCAGTACTTC. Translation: CASSLDTGGNYEQYF.

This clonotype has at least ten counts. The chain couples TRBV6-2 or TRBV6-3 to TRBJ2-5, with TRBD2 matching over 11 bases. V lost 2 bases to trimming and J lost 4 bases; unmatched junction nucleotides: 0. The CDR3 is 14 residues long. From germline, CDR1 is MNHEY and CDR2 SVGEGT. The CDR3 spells CASSYLAGGETQYF. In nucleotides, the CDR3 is TGTGCCAGCAGTTACCTAGCGGGAGGAGAGACCCAGTACTTC.

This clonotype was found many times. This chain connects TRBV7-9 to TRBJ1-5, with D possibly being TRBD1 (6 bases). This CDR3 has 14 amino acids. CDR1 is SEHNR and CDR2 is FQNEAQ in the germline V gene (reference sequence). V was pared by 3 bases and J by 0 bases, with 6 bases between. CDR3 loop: CASSLGASNQPQHF. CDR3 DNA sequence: TGTGCCAGCAGCTTGGGGGCTAGCAATCAGCCCCAGCATTTT. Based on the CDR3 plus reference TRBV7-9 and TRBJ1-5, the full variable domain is DTGVSQNPRHKITKRGQNVTFRCDPISEHNRLYWYRQTLGQGPEFLTYFQNEAQLEKSRLLSDRFSAERPKGSFSTLEIQRTEQGDSAMYLCASSLGASNQPQHFGDGTRLSIL.

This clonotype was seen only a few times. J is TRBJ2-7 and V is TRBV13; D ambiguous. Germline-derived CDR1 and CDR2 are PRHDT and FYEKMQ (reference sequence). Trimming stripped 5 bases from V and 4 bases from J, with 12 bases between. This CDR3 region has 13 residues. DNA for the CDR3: TGTGCCAGCAGCGCCGCCCTAGAGTACGAGCAGTACTTC. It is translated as CASSAALEYEQYF. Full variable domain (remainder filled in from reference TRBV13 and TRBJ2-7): AAGVIQSPRHLIKEKRETATLKCYPIPRHDTVYWYQQGPGQDPQFLISFYEKMQSDKGSIPDRFSAQQFSDYHSELNMSSLELGDSALYFCASSAALEYEQYFGPGTRLTVT.

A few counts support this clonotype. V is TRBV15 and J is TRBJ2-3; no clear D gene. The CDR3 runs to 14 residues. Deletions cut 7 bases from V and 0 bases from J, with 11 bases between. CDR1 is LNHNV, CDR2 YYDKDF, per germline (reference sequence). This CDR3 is CATKLDTSTDTQYF. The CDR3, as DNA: TGTGCCACCAAGTTAGACACTAGCACAGATACGCAGTATTTT. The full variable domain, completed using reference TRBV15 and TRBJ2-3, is DAMVIQNPRYQVTQFGKPVTLSCSQTLNHNVMYWYQQKSSQAPKLLFHYYDKDFNNEADTPDNFQSRRPNTSFCFLDIRSPGLGDTAMYLCATKLDTSTDTQYFGPGTRLTVL.

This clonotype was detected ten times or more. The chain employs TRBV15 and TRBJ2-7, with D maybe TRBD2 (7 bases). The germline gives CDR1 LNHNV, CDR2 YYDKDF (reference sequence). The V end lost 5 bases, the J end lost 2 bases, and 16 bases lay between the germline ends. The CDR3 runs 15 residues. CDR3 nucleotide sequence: TGTGCCACCAGCCTAACTCCGGGGGGCACCTACGAGCAGTACTTC. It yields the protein CATSLTPGGTYEQYF.